This is a list of T cell receptor beta chains from one sample in a study of cytomegalovirus exposure and HLA in healthy donors. TCRdb keeps only in-frame clones here, not all; method: immunoSEQ multiplex PCR. The sample shows about 160,000 clones, 75% of them seen only once. Sequenced sample: PBMCs. The receptors shown here come from a male donor in good health and CMV-seronegative. CDR3s include the opening cysteine and the closing phenylalanine or tryptophan. A D gene is named only where the DNA matches it firmly. A clone size is listed for some rows: how often the clone was seen (once, few, many), or a class if it is expanded.

v_call: TRBV4-2
j_call: TRBJ2-2
clone_size: .
d_call: .
cdr3_nt: TGTGCCAGCAGCCTTAGGGGTGTGGGGGAGCTGTTTTTT
cdr3_aa: CASSLRGVGELFF

v_call: TRBV6-6
j_call: TRBJ2-1
clone_size: few
d_call: .
cdr3_nt: TGTGCCAGCAGGGGGGGGGCCAATGAGCAGTTCTTC
cdr3_aa: CASRGGANEQFF

v_call: TRBV10-1
j_call: TRBJ2-7
clone_size: .
d_call: TRBD2
cdr3_nt: TGCGCCAGGACTTTAGCGGGAGGGCCGGCGGGCGAGCAGTACTTC
cdr3_aa: CARTLAGGPAGEQYF

v_call: TRBV6-5
j_call: TRBJ2-3
clone_size: .
d_call: .
cdr3_nt: TGTGCCAGCAGTTCATTCCGCACAGATACGCAGTATTTT
cdr3_aa: CASSSFRTDTQYF

v_call: TRBV4-1
j_call: TRBJ1-6
clone_size: .
d_call: TRBD1
cdr3_nt: TGCGCCAGCAGCCAAAAGACAGGGAGGCCCCTCCACTTT
cdr3_aa: CASSQKTGRPLHF

v_call: TRBV7-4
j_call: TRBJ2-1
clone_size: .
d_call: .
cdr3_nt: TGTGCCAGCGCTCTTGGGACTCTGGAATACAATGAGCAGTTCTTC
cdr3_aa: CASALGTLEYNEQFF

v_call: TRBV5-1
j_call: TRBJ1-2
clone_size: few
d_call: .
cdr3_nt: TGCGCCAGCAGCTTAAATCCTAGCTCTTCTGGCTACACCTTC
cdr3_aa: CASSLNPSSSGYTF

v_call: TRBV5-1
j_call: TRBJ1-5
clone_size: .
d_call: .
cdr3_nt: TGCGCCAGCAGCTTGGAGGCTAGCCCAAGTCAGCCCCAGCATTTT
cdr3_aa: CASSLEASPSQPQHF

v_call: TRBV5-6
j_call: TRBJ2-7
clone_size: .
d_call: .
cdr3_nt: TGTGCCAGCAGCTACGTGTGGGGGCAGGACGAGCAGTACTTC
cdr3_aa: CASSYVWGQDEQYF

v_call: TRBV30
j_call: TRBJ1-2
clone_size: .
d_call: .
cdr3_nt: TGTGCCTGGAGTGTCGGGTCGACAAGAGCGACGGGGGCTAACTATGGCTACACCTTC
cdr3_aa: CAWSVGSTRATGANYGYTF

v_call: TRBV18
j_call: TRBJ2-3
clone_size: .
d_call: .
cdr3_nt: TGTGCCAGCTCACCACGAGAGGAGTTACGCACAGATACGCAGTATTTT
cdr3_aa: CASSPREELRTDTQYF

v_call: TRBV2
j_call: TRBJ2-3
clone_size: .
d_call: TRBD2
cdr3_nt: TGTGCCAGCAGTGGGTTTTTGACGATTCGGGAGGACACCACAGATACGCAGTATTTT
cdr3_aa: CASSGFLTIREDTTDTQYF

v_call: TRBV30
j_call: TRBJ1-5
clone_size: .
d_call: .
cdr3_nt: TGTGCCTGGAGTGACAGCAGCAATCAGCCCCAGCATTTT
cdr3_aa: CAWSDSSNQPQHF

v_call: TRBV19
j_call: TRBJ1-1
clone_size: once
d_call: TRBD1
cdr3_nt: TGTGCCAGGCAACGGATGGGGATGTGTTTGACCACAGGGGGGAGAGCTGAAGCTTTCTTT
cdr3_aa: CARQRMGMCLTTGGRAEAFF

v_call: TRBV7-8
j_call: TRBJ1-1
clone_size: .
d_call: .
cdr3_nt: TGTGCCAGCAGCTTAAAAGGGACTTACAACACTGAAGCTTTCTTT
cdr3_aa: CASSLKGTYNTEAFF

v_call: TRBV5-1
j_call: TRBJ2-3
clone_size: .
d_call: .
cdr3_nt: TGCGCCAGCAGCCCGGGGACTGGGATCGGCACAGATACGCAGTATTTT
cdr3_aa: CASSPGTGIGTDTQYF

v_call: TRBV6-1
j_call: TRBJ2-7
clone_size: .
d_call: .
cdr3_nt: TGTGCCAGCAGTGAAGCCCCAGGCCGGTACTACGAGCAGTACTTC
cdr3_aa: CASSEAPGRYYEQYF

v_call: TRBV10-2
j_call: TRBJ2-7
clone_size: .
d_call: .
cdr3_nt: TGCGCCAGCAGTGAGGGAGACTTAAGCTCCTACGAGCAGTACTTC
cdr3_aa: CASSEGDLSSYEQYF

v_call: TRBV5-1
j_call: TRBJ1-6
clone_size: few
d_call: TRBD1
cdr3_nt: TGCGCCAGCAGCTTGGAACAGGGGCATTCACCCCTCCACTTT
cdr3_aa: CASSLEQGHSPLHF

v_call: TRBV5-1
j_call: TRBJ2-3
clone_size: .
d_call: TRBD2
cdr3_nt: TGCGCCAGCAGCCCATCGGGGGGGCGGACAGATACGCAGTATTTT
cdr3_aa: CASSPSGGRTDTQYF

v_call: TRBV21-1
j_call: TRBJ1-5
clone_size: .
d_call: .
cdr3_nt: TGTGCCAGCAGCAAAGGTCTTCCAGGGTGGAATCAGCCCCAGCATTTT
cdr3_aa: CASSKGLPGWNQPQHF

v_call: TRBV27
j_call: TRBJ2-6
clone_size: .
d_call: .
cdr3_nt: TGTGCCAGCAGTTTAGGGCTCGTGGCTGGGGCCAACGTCCTGACTTTC
cdr3_aa: CASSLGLVAGANVLTF